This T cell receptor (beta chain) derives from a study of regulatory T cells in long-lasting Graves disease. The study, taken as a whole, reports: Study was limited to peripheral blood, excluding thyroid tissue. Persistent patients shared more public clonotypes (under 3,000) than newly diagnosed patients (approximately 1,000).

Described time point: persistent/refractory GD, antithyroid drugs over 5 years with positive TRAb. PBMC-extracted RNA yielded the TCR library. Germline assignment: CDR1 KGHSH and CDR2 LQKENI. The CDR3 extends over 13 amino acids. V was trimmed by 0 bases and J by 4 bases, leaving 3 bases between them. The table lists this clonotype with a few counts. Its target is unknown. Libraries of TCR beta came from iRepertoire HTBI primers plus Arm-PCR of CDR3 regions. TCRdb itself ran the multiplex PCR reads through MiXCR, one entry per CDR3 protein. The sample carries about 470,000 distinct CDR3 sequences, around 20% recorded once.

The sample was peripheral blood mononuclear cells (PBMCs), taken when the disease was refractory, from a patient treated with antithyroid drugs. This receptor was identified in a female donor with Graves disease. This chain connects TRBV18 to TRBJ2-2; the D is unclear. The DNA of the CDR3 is TGTGCCAGCTCACCACCCACCACCGGGGAGCTGTTTTTT. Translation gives CASSPPTTGELFF.